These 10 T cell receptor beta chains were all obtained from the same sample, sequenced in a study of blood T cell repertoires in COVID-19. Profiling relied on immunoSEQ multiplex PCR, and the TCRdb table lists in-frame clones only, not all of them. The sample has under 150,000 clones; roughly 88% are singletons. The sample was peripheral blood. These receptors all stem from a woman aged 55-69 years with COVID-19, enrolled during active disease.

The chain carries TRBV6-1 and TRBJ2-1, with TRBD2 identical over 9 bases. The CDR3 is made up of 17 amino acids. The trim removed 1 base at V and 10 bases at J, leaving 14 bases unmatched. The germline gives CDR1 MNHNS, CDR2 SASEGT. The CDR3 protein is CASSEERLAGRRGEQFF. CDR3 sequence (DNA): TGTGCCAGCAGTGAAGAGAGGCTAGCGGGGCGACGGGGAGAGCAGTTCTTC.

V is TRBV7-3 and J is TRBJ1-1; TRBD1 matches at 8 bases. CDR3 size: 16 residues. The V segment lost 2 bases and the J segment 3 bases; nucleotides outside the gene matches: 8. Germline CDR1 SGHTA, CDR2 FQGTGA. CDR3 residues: CASSLDRGRFDTEAFF. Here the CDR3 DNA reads TGTGCCAGCAGCTTAGACAGGGGCCGGTTTGACACTGAAGCTTTCTTT.

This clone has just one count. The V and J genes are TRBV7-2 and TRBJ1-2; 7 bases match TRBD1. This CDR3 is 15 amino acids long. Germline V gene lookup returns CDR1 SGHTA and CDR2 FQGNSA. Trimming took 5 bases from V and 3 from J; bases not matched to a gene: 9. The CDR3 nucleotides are TGTGCCAGCAGCAGAGCAGGACAGGCCCACTATGGCTACACCTTC. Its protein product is CASSRAGQAHYGYTF.

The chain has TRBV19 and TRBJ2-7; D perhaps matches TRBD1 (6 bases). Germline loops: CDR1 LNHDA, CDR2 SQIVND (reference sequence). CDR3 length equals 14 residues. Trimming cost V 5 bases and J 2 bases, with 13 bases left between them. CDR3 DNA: TGTGCCAGTAGTCACCAGGGGTACCCCTACGAGCAGTACTTC. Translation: CASSHQGYPYEQYF.

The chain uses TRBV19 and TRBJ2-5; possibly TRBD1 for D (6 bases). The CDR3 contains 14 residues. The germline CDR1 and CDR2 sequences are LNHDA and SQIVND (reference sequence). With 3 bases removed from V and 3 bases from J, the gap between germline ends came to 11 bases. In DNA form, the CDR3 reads TGTGCCAGTAGTATCTCTACAGGGAAAGAGACCCAGTACTTC. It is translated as CASSISTGKETQYF.

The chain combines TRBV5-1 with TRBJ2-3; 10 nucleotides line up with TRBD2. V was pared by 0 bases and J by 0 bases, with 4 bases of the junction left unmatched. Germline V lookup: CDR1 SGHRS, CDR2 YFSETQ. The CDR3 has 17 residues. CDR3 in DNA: TGCGCCAGCAGCTTGGGACTAGCGGGCCCGAGCACAGATACGCAGTATTTT. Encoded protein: CASSLGLAGPSTDTQYF.

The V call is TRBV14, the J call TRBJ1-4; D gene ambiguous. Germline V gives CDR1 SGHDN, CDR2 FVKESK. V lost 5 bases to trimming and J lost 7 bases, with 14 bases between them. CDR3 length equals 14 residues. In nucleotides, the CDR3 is TGTGCCAGCAGCTTAGCCGTGCGCCCTGAAAAACTGTTTTTT. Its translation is CASSLAVRPEKLFF.

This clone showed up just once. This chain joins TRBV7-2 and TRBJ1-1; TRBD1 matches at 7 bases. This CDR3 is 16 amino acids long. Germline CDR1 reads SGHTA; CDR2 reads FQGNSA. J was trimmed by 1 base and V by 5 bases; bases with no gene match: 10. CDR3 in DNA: TGTGCCAGCAGCCCGATATTCGGGACAGAGAACACTGAAGCTTTCTTT. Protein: CASSPIFGTENTEAFF.

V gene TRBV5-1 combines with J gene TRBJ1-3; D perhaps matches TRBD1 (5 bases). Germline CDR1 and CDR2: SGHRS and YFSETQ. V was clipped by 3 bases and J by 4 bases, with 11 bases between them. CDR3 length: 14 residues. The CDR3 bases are TGCGCCAGCAGCTCCGCGGGGGTGGGAAACACCATATATTTT. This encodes CASSSAGVGNTIYF.

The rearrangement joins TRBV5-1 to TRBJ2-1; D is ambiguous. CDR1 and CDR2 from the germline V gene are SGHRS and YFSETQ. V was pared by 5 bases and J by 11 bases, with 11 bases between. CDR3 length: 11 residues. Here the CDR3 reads CASSSDSQQFF. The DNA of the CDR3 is TGCGCCAGCAGTTCTGACTCTCAGCAGTTCTTC.